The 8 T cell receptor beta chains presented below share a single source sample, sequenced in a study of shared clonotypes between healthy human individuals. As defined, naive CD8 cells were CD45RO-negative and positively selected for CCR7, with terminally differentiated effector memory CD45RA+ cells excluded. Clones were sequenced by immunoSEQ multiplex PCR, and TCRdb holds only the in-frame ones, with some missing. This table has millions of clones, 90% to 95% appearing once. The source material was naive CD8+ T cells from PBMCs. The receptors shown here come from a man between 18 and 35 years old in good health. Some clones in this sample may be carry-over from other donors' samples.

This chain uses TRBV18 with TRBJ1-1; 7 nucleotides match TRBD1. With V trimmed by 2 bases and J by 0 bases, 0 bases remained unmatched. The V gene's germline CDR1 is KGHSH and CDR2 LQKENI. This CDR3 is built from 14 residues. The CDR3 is CASSPRGLNTEAFF. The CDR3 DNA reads TGTGCCAGCTCACCAAGGGGGCTGAACACTGAAGCTTTCTTT.

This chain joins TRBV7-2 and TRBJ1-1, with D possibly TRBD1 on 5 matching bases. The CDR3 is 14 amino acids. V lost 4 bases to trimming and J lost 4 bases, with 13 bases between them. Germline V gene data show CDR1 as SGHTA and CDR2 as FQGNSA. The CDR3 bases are TGTGCCAGCAGCTACACAGGACGGGGCACTGAAGCTTTCTTT. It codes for CASSYTGRGTEAFF.

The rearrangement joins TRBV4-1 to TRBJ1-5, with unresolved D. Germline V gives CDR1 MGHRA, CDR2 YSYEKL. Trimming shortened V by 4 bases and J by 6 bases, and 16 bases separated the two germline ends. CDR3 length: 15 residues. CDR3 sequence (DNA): TGCGCCAGCAGCCCCATTCCGGGAGGGAGTCAGCCCCAGCATTTT. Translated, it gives CASSPIPGGSQPQHF.

CDR3 protein: CASSLYAVPSTDTQYF. The DNA of the CDR3 is TGTGCCAGCAGTTTATACGCGGTCCCTAGCACAGATACGCAGTATTTT. The gene calls are TRBV27 and TRBJ2-3; D remains ambiguous. V was trimmed by 1 base and J by 0 bases, leaving 11 bases between them. This CDR3 has 16 residues. Germline CDR1 is MNHEY and CDR2 is SMNVEV (reference sequence).

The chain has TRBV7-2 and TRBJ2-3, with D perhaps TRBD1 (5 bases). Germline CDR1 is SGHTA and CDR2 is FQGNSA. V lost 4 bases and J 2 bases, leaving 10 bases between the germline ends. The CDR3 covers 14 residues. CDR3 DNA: TGTGCCAGCAGCTCTCGACAGTACACAGATACGCAGTATTTT. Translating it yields CASSSRQYTDTQYF.

As DNA, the CDR3 is TGTGCCAGCAGCTCCCAGGGACTAGCGGCCTACGAGCAGTACTTC. Protein sequence: CASSSQGLAAYEQYF. The rearrangement links TRBV5-4 to TRBJ2-7; 11 nucleotides agree with TRBD2. CDR1 is SGHNT, CDR2 YYREEE, per germline (reference sequence). The CDR3 totals 15 residues. After removal of 3 bases from V and 2 bases from J, the junction contained 4 bases not matched to a gene. The variable domain in full, with the rest retrieved from reference TRBV5-4 and TRBJ2-7, is ETGVTQSPTHLIKTRGQQVTLRCSSQSGHNTVSWYQQALGQGPQFIFQYYREEENGRGNFPPRFSGLQFPNYSSELNVNALELDDSALYLCASSSQGLAAYEQYFGPGTRLTVT.

CDR3 in DNA: TGTGCCAGCAGCCTCCGGACAGGGGGAAATGAAAAACTGTTTTTT. It encodes CASSLRTGGNEKLFF. The chain joins TRBV9 to TRBJ1-4; 10 bases are shared with TRBD1. V shed 4 bases and J 5 bases; nucleotides not matched to a gene: 5. The CDR3 is 15 amino acids. Germline values: CDR1 SGDLS, CDR2 YYNGEE.

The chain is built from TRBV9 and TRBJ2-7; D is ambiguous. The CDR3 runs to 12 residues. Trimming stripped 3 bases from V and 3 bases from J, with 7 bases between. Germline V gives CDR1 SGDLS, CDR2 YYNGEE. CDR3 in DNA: TGTGCCAGCAGCGAAGGAAGCTACGAGCAGTACTTC. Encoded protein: CASSEGSYEQYF. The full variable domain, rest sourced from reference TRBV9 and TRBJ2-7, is DSGVTQTPKHLITATGQRVTLRCSPRSGDLSVYWYQQSLDQGLQFLIQYYNGEERAKGNILERFSAQQFPDLHSELNLSSLELGDSALYFCASSEGSYEQYFGPGTRLTVT.